Listed below are T cell receptor beta chains from one sample, sequenced in a study of OX40 agonist ivuxolimab in advanced cancers. Some clones are missing from TCRdb's copy, which holds only in-frame ones; the method was immunoSEQ multiplex PCR. The sample shows about 40,000 clones, roughly 82% of them seen only once. The starting material was CD4+ or CD8+ T cells sorted from blood, obtained in a trial of the OX40 agonist ivuxolimab. These receptors were collected from an adult with an advanced solid tumor such as melanoma, head and neck, liver or kidney cancer. Both conserved end residues are part of each CDR3. D genes are given only for firm matches. Some rows mark clone size as missing; the rest say once, few, many or name a class of expanded clone.

j_call	cdr3_length	clone_size	d_call	v_call	cdr3_nt	cdr3_aa
TRBJ2-5	15	-	TRBD2	TRBV19	TGTGCCAGTAGTACTCCCGGGACTAGGGAGGAGACCCGGTACTTC	CASSTPGTREETRYF
TRBJ1-2	13	-	-	TRBV28	TGTGCCAGCAGGGCCGGGACGGTCTATGGCTACACCTTC	CASRAGTVYGYTF
TRBJ2-4	14	-	-	TRBV4-2	TGTGCCAGCAGCCAGGAGGTGACCAAAAACATTCAGTACTTC	CASSQEVTKNIQYF
TRBJ2-2	16	-	TRBD1	TRBV12-5	TGTGCTAGTGGTTTGGGGACAGGGGGAGGCACCGGGGAGCTGTTTTTT	CASGLGTGGGTGELFF
TRBJ1-4	14	-	-	TRBV5-1	TGCGCCAGCAGCTTTGGGGGAGACGTCGGAAAACTGTTTTTT	CASSFGGDVGKLFF
TRBJ1-5	14	-	-	TRBV18	TGTGCCAGCTCAGCCCTTGGAAGCAATCAGCCCCAGCATTTT	CASSALGSNQPQHF
TRBJ2-1	15	-	TRBD2	TRBV6-6	TGTGCCAGCAGTCCGGGAGGGGCGGGAGGGGACGAGCAGTTCTTC	CASSPGGAGGDEQFF
TRBJ2-5	14	-	-	TRBV10-3	TGTGCCATCAGTGGAGACCCAACTTCGGTGACCCAGTACTTC	CAISGDPTSVTQYF
TRBJ1-6	14	-	-	TRBV19	TGTGCCAGTACCCTACAGGGTCATAATTCACCCCTCCACTTT	CASTLQGHNSPLHF
TRBJ2-1	10	-	TRBD2	TRBV29-1	TGCAGCGGCGGGGGTAATGAGCAGTTCTTC	CSGGGNEQFF
TRBJ2-6	15	-	-	TRBV11-1	TGTGCCAGCAGCATGGCAGGTTCTGGGGCCAACGTCCTGACTTTC	CASSMAGSGANVLTF
TRBJ2-5	16	-	TRBD1	TRBV14	TGTGCCAGCAGCCAAGCGCTCAGGGGGCGCAGGGAGACCCAGTACTTC	CASSQALRGRRETQYF
TRBJ1-1	15	-	-	TRBV18	TGTGCCAGCTCACCAGACGGGGGGCGGTGGATAGGTGCTTTCTTT	CASSPDGGRWIGAFF
TRBJ1-5	16	-	-	TRBV6-1	TGTGCCAGCAGCGAAATTCCCGGGACACCTGATCAGCCCCAGCATTTT	CASSEIPGTPDQPQHF
TRBJ1-2	14	-	TRBD1	TRBV14	TGTGCCAGCAGCCAAGGGGGGACAGGAAATGGCTACACCTTC	CASSQGGTGNGYTF
TRBJ2-1	15	-	TRBD1	TRBV6-1	TGTGCCAGCAGTGAGGGGACAGGGGTCAACAATGAGCAGTTCTTC	CASSEGTGVNNEQFF
TRBJ2-3	15	-	-	TRBV2	TGTGCCAGCATGCTTGAGGACGGATTCACAGATACGCAGTATTTT	CASMLEDGFTDTQYF
TRBJ2-3	14	-	-	TRBV18	TGTGCCAGCTCACACCAATCTGTCGAGGATACGCAGTATTTT	CASSHQSVEDTQYF
TRBJ1-1	12	few	-	TRBV5-1	TGCGCCAGCAGGCATTCAGGGTCTGAAGCTTTCTTT	CASRHSGSEAFF
TRBJ1-1	11	-	-	TRBV29-1	TGCAGCGTCTCCGGACCGAGGGAAGCTTTCTTT	CSVSGPREAFF
TRBJ1-5	13	-	TRBD1	TRBV5-1	TGCGCCAGCAGCTGGGACAGGGATCAGCCCCAGCATTTT	CASSWDRDQPQHF
TRBJ2-7	11	once	-	TRBV20-1	TGCAGTGCTAGAGATAAGTACGAGCAGTACTTC	CSARDKYEQYF
TRBJ2-7	13	-	-	TRBV28	TGTGCCAGCAGTTTAGCAGTTTTCTACGAGCAGTACTTC	CASSLAVFYEQYF
TRBJ1-3	14	-	TRBD1	TRBV19	TGTGCCAGTAGTACCCGACAGGGGGCCAACACCATATATTTT	CASSTRQGANTIYF
TRBJ1-5	13	few	-	TRBV16	TGTGCCAGCAGCCAATACCTCGGAGAGCCCCAGCATTTT	CASSQYLGEPQHF
TRBJ2-5	12	-	-	TRBV4-1	TGCGCCAGCAGCCAGGCCGTAGGGACCCAGTACTTC	CASSQAVGTQYF
TRBJ2-7	14	-	-	TRBV6-5	TGTGCCAGCAGGCAGGCTGGGGGTAGCTACGAGCAGTACTTC	CASRQAGGSYEQYF
TRBJ2-2	12	-	-	TRBV2	TGTGCCAGCAGATACGGGATCGGGGAGCTGTTTTTT	CASRYGIGELFF
TRBJ2-1	13	-	-	TRBV27	TGTGCCAGCAGTTCGCGCTCGAGGCTTGAGCAGTTCTTC	CASSSRSRLEQFF
TRBJ1-2	13	-	-	TRBV29-1	TGCAGCGTTGAAGGGCAGGCGGGCTATGGCTACACCTTC	CSVEGQAGYGYTF
TRBJ2-3	14	-	TRBD2	TRBV5-1	TGCGCCAGCAGAACTAGCGCTGGCACAGATACGCAGTATTTT	CASRTSAGTDTQYF
TRBJ2-4	15	-	TRBD2	TRBV28	TGTGCCAGCAGTAGAGCGGGGTCCGCCAAAAACATTCAGTACTTC	CASSRAGSAKNIQYF
TRBJ2-5	13	-	TRBD1	TRBV7-3	TGTGCCAGCAGCCCGGACAGGGCGGGGACCCAGTACTTC	CASSPDRAGTQYF
TRBJ1-2	15	-	-	TRBV4-2	TGTGCCAGCAGCCAAGATTGGAACAGGGACTATGGCTACACCTTC	CASSQDWNRDYGYTF
TRBJ2-3	13	once	-	TRBV6-5	TGTGCCAGCAGTTACACAGGGTCCGATACGCAGTATTTT	CASSYTGSDTQYF
TRBJ2-2	15	-	TRBD1	TRBV7-6	TGTGCCAGCAGCGCCCACAGGGGGCGCGCCGGGGAGCTGTTTTTT	CASSAHRGRAGELFF
TRBJ1-2	14	once	-	TRBV27	TGTGCCAGTTCCGAGGGTCCGATTTACTATGGCTACACCTTC	CASSEGPIYYGYTF
TRBJ1-1	11	-	-	TRBV6-1	TGTGCCAGCAGTTACGGCAGGGGAGCTTTCTTT	CASSYGRGAFF
TRBJ1-3	16	-	-	TRBV7-6	TGTGCCAGCAGCTTAGCACAGGCAATCTCTGGAAACACCATATATTTT	CASSLAQAISGNTIYF
TRBJ1-2	14	-	TRBD1	TRBV14	TGTGCCAGCAGCCAAGCTAGCAGGGGGTATGGCTACACCTTC	CASSQASRGYGYTF
TRBJ1-3	14	-	-	TRBV5-1	TGCGCCAGCAGACGGGAAAGCTCTGGAAACACCATATATTTT	CASRRESSGNTIYF
TRBJ2-5	12	-	TRBD2	TRBV5-6	TGTGCCAGCAGCTTGCCTAGCGGGACCCAGTACTTC	CASSLPSGTQYF
TRBJ2-7	15	-	-	TRBV28	TGTGCCAGCACCTCCTCCGGGACTGCAGGCTACGAGCAGTACTTC	CASTSSGTAGYEQYF
TRBJ2-2	19	-	TRBD2	TRBV2	TGTGCCAGCAGTGCCATCCGGGGGACTAGCGGGAGCCAGGACGGGGAGCTGTTTTTT	CASSAIRGTSGSQDGELFF
TRBJ2-7	14	few	-	TRBV28	TGTGCCAGCCACCCGTTTACGGCCGACTACGAGCAGTACTTC	CASHPFTADYEQYF
TRBJ2-5	15	-	TRBD2	TRBV7-7	TGTGCTAGCAGCTTGGGGCGAGCGGGGCCCGAGACCCAGTACTTC	CASSLGRAGPETQYF
TRBJ1-2	14	-	-	TRBV28	TGTGCCAGCAGTTTAATGGACGGTAACTATGGCTACACCTTC	CASSLMDGNYGYTF
TRBJ2-1	15	-	-	TRBV7-3	TGTGCCAGCAGCCAGGGGACACCCAATTACAATGAGCAGTTCTTC	CASSQGTPNYNEQFF
TRBJ2-6	15	once	-	TRBV6-1	TGTGCCATTAATAACAGGGCCCTCAGGGCCAACGTCCTGACTTTC	CAINNRALRANVLTF
TRBJ1-2	11	-	-	TRBV20-1	TGCAGTCCTGGACAGCTTTGGGGCTACACCTTC	CSPGQLWGYTF